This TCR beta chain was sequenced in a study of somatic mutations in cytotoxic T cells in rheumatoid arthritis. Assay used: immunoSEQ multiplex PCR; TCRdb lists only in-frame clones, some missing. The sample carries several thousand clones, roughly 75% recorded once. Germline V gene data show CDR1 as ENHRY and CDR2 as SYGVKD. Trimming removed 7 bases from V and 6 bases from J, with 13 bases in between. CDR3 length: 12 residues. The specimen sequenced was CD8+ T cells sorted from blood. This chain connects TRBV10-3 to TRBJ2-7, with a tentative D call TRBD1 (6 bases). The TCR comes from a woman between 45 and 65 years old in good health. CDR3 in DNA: TGTGCCATCACGGGACACGGGGCCGAGCAGTACTTC. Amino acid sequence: CAITGHGAEQYF.